This T cell receptor beta chain was recorded in a study of blood T cell repertoires in COVID-19. At the level of the study: Acute-phase and convalescent COVID-19 samples originated in the United States, Italy and Spain. From T cells, B-cell-depleted T cells, or PBMCs came the material, which was cDNA or gDNA.

A single count supports this clone. At one of its ends the junction is not consistent with the germline gene, which may arise from a read error. CDR3 length: 13 amino acids. The germline V gene encodes CDR1 SGHAT and CDR2 FQNNGV. In the authors' workflow: Cell counts per sample came from amplifying reference gene primers. The method was immunoSEQ multiplex PCR; TCRdb's version includes in-frame clones alone and lacks a portion of them. V, J and clone size are those of that table, while D and trimming were read from the DNA. In the table there are about 200,000 clones, around nine tenths of which are singletons.

The sequence was obtained from a man aged 50 to 59 with acute or convalescent COVID-19. This chain uses TRBV11-2 with TRBJ2-7; D is uncertain. The sample comprised peripheral blood. CDR3 in DNA: TGTGCCGGCAGCCCTACGCTTAGCTACGAGCAGTACTTC. Residues: CAGSPTLSYEQYF.